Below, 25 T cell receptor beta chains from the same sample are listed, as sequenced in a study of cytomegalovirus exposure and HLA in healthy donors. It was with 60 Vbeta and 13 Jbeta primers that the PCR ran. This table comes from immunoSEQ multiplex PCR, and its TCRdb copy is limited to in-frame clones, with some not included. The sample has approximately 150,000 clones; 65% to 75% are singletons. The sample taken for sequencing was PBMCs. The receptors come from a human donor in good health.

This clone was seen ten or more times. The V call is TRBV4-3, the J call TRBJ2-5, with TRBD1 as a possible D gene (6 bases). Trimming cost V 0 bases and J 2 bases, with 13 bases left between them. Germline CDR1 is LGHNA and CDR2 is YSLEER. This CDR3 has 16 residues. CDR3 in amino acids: CASSQDWGHTQETQYF. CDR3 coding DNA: TGCGCCAGCAGCCAAGATTGGGGGCACACACAAGAGACCCAGTACTTC.

CDR3 region: CASSPLSRLNEETQYF. For the CDR3, the DNA is TGTGCCAGCAGCCCCCTCTCAAGACTCAATGAAGAGACCCAGTACTTC. The J gene is TRBJ2-5, the V gene TRBV6-6, with D hard to call. V lost 6 bases and J 3 bases, leaving 20 bases between the germline ends. Germline V CDR1 and CDR2: MNHNY, SVGAGI (reference sequence). The CDR3 runs 16 residues.

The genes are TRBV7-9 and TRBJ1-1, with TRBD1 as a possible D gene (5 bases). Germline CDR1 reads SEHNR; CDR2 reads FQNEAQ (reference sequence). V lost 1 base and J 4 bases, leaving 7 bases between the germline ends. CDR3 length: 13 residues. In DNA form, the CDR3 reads TGTGCCAGCAGCTTAGACGGGGGCACTGAAGCTTTCTTT. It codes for CASSLDGGTEAFF.

The DNA of the CDR3 is TGCGCCAGCAGCCCCGGGACATTGAACACTGAAGCTTTCTTT. This translates into CASSPGTLNTEAFF. The chain links TRBV10-1 to TRBJ1-1, with D possibly matching TRBD1 (6 bases). CDR3 length: 14 residues. V gave up 6 bases and J gave up 0 bases, with 11 bases separating them. Germline CDR1 WNHNN, CDR2 SYGVQD (reference sequence).

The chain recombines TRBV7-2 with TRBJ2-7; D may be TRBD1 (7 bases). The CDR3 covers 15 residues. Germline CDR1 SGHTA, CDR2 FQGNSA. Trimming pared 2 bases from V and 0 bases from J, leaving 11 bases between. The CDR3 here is CASSLYQGGSYEQYF. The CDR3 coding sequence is TGTGCCAGCAGCTTATATCAGGGGGGCTCCTACGAGCAGTACTTC.

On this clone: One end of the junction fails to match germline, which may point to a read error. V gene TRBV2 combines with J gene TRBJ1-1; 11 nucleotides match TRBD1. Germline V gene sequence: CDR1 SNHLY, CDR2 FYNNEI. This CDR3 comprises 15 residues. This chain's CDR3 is CASSDWDRGNAEAFF. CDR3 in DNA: TGTGCCAGCAGTGACTGGGACAGGGGGAACGCTGAAGCTTTCTTT.

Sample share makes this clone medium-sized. The CDR3 here is CSAREAGGYTF. DNA of the CDR3: TGCAGTGCTAGAGAGGCAGGGGGCTACACCTTC. The V and J genes are TRBV20-1 and TRBJ1-2; maybe TRBD1 (5 bases). V lost 0 bases to trimming and J lost 8 bases, with 7 bases between them. Germline CDR1 DFQATT, CDR2 SNEGSKA (reference sequence). The CDR3 has 11 amino acids.

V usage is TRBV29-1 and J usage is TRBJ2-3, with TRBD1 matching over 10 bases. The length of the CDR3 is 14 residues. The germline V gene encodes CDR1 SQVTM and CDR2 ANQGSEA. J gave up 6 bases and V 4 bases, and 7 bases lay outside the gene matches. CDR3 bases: TGCAGCGTTGCCGGACAGGGGGGCTTGGATACGCAGTATTTT. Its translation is CSVAGQGGLDTQYF.

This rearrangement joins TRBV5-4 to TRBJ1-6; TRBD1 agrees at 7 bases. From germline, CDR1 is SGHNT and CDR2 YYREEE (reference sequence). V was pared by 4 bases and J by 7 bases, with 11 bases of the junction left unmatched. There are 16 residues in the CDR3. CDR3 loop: CASSLRQGSGNSPLHF. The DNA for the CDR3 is TGTGCCAGCAGCCTGAGACAGGGCTCTGGAAATTCACCCCTCCACTTT.

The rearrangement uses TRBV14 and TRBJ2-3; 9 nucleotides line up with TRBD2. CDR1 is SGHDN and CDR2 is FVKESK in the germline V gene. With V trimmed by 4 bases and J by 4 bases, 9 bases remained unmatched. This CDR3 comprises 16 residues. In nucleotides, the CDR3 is TGTGCCAGCAGCCGAGGCGGGGGGGCCGGGGCAGATACGCAGTATTTT. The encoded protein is CASSRGGGAGADTQYF.

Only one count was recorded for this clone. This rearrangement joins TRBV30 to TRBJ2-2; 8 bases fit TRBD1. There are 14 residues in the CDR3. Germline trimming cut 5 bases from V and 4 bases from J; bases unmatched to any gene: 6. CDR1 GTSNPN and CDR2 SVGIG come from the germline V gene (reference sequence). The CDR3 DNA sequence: TGTGCCTGGGTCAGGGGGCTGGGCACCGGGGAGCTGTTTTTT. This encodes CAWVRGLGTGELFF.

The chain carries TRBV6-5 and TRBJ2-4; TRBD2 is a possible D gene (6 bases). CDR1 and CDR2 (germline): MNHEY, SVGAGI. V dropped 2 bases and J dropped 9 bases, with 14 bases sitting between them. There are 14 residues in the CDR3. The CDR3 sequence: CASSYGQGGGIQYF. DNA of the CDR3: TGTGCCAGCAGTTACGGTCAGGGAGGCGGCATTCAGTACTTC.

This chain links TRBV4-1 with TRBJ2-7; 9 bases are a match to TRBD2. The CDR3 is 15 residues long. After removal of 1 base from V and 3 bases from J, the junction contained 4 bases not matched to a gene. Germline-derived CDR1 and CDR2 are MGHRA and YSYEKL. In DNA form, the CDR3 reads TGCGCCAGCAGCCAAGGGGTTAGCGGGGGCTACGAGCAGTACTTC. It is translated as CASSQGVSGGYEQYF.

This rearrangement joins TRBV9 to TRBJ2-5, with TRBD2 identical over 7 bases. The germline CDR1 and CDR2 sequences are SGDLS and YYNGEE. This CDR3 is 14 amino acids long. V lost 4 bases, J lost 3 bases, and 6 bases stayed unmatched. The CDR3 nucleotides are TGTGCCAGCAGCCCACGACTAGCCGAAGAGACCCAGTACTTC. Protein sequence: CASSPRLAEETQYF.

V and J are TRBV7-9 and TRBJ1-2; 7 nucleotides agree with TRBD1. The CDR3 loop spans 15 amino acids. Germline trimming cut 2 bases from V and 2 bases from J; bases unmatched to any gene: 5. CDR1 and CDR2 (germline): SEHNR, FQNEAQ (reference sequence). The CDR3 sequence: CASSLSGQSNYGYTF. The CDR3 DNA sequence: TGTGCCAGCAGCTTATCGGGACAGTCCAACTATGGCTACACCTTC. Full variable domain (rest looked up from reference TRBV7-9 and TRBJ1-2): DTGVSQNPRHKITKRGQNVTFRCDPISEHNRLYWYRQTLGQGPEFLTYFQNEAQLEKSRLLSDRFSAERPKGSFSTLEIQRTEQGDSAMYLCASSLSGQSNYGYTFGSGTRLTVV.

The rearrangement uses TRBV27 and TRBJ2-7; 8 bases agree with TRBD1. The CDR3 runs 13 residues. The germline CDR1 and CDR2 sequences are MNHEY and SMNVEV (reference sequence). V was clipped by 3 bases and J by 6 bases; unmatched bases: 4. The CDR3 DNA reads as TGTGCCAGCAGTTTCCGACAGGGGCCCGAGCAGTACTTC. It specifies CASSFRQGPEQYF.

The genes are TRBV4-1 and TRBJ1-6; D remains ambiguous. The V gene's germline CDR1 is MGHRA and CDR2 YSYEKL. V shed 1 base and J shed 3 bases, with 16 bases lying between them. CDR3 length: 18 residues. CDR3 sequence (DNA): TGCGCCAGCAGCCAAGCGTCCGACGGGGAACGCTATAATTCACCCCTCCACTTT. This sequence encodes CASSQASDGERYNSPLHF.

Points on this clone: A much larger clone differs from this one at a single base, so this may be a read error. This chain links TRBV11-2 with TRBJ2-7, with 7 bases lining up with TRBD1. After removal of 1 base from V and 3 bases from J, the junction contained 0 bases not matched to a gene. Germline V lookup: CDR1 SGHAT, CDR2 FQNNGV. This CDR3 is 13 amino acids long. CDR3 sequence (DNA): TGTGCCAGCAGCTTAGGGACAGGCTACGAGCAGTACTTC. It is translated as CASSLGTGYEQYF.

In DNA, the CDR3 is TGTGCCAGCAGCCCGGGACTAGCGGGCGAGCAGTACTTC. It translates to CASSPGLAGEQYF. The gene calls are TRBV7-9 and TRBJ2-5, with TRBD2 matching 12 bases. Matching the DNA end better, TRBJ2-7 makes the J call doubtful. CDR1 and CDR2 (germline): SEHNR, FQNEAQ (reference sequence). CDR3 length equals 13 residues.

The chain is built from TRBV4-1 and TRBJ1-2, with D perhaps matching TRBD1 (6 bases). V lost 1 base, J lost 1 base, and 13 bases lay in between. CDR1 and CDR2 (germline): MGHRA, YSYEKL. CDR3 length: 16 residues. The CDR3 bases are TGCGCCAGCAGCCAAGGGACAGTCGGACTTAACTATGGCTACACCTTC. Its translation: CASSQGTVGLNYGYTF.

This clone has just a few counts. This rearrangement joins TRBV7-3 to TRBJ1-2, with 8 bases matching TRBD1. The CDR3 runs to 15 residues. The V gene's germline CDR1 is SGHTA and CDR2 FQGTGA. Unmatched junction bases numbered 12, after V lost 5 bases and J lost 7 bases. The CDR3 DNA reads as TGTGCCAGCAGCCCCCTAGAGACAGGGGATAGTGGCTACACCTTC. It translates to CASSPLETGDSGYTF.

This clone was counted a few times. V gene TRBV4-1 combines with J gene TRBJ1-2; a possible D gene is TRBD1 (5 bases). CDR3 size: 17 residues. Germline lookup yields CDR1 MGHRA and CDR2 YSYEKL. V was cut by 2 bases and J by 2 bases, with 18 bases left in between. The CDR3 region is CASSQPLSGVINYGYTF. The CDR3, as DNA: TGCGCCAGCAGCCAACCCCTTTCGGGGGTCATCAACTATGGCTACACCTTC.

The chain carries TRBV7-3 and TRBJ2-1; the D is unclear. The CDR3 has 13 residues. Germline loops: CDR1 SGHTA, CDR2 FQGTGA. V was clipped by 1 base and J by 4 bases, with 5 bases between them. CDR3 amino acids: CASSLRGYNEQFF. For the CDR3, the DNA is TGTGCCAGCAGCTTAAGAGGTTACAATGAGCAGTTCTTC.

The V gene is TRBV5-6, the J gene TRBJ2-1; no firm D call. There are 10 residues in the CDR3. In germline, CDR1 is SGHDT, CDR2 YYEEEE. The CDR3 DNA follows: TGTGCGTCCGGGTATGGTGAGCAGTTCTTC. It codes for CASGYGEQFF.

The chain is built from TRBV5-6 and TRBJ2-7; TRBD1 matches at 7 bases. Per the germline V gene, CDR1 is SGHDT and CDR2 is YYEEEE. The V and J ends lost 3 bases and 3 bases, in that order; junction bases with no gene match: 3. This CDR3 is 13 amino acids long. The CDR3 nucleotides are TGTGCCAGCAGCTGGGGACAGCTCTACGAGCAGTACTTC. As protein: CASSWGQLYEQYF.